Below, 3 T cell receptor beta chains from the same sample are listed, as sequenced in a study of beta chain features in type 1 diabetes (dated by TCRdb to the late 2010s). The library was made by the immunoSEQ multiplex PCR assay. The entire amount of isolated RNA was reverse transcribed using the High Capacity cDNA Reverse Transcription Kit, so the sequenced TCRB transcripts were expressed ones. Held by TCRdb, this immuneACCESS table contains in-frame sequences only and omits some clones. Under half of the omission traces to an unresolved V gene where checked; the cause of the rest is unknown. The sample includes fewer than 20,000 clones, with over 40% observed a single time. Jointly, the top ten make up approximately 0.53% of the sample. Sequences were obtained from stem cell memory CD4+ T cells from blood. Interpreted using the paper, the cell subset or site label stands for: stem cell-like memory CD4+ T cells. These receptors were taken from a middle-aged woman in good health.

The genes are TRBV4-3 and TRBJ2-3, with a tentative D call TRBD1 (6 bases). Germline V gene data show CDR1 as LGHNA and CDR2 as YSLEER. Trimming took off 4 bases at V and 0 bases at J, with 11 bases between the two ends. The CDR3 sequence is 15 residues long. Written as DNA, the CDR3 is TGCGCCAGCAGCCTTTTCACAGGGAGCACAGATACGCAGTATTTT. This translates into CASSLFTGSTDTQYF.

This chain's CDR3 is CASGYPPLTGDFANYGYTF. The DNA of the CDR3 is TGTGCTAGTGGCTATCCTCCCCTGACAGGGGACTTTGCTAACTATGGCTACACCTTC. The chain combines TRBV12-5 with TRBJ1-2; 8 nucleotides line up with TRBD1. The CDR3 has 19 amino acids. CDR1 is LGHNT, CDR2 FRNRAP, per germline. Trimming took 6 bases from V and 0 from J; bases not matched to a gene: 18.

The genes are TRBV18 and TRBJ2-5; TRBD1 agrees at 7 bases. The CDR3 is 13 amino acids. Per the germline V gene, CDR1 is KGHSH and CDR2 is LQKENI. V gave up 3 bases and J gave up 5 bases; unmatched junction bases: 3. The CDR3 here is CASSPGTAETQYF. The CDR3 nucleotides are TGTGCCAGCTCACCTGGGACAGCCGAGACCCAGTACTTC.